These T cell receptor beta chains were read from a single sample in a study of blood T cell repertoires in COVID-19. Clones were sequenced by immunoSEQ multiplex PCR, and TCRdb holds only the in-frame ones, with some missing. The sample has 55,000 to 70,000 clones; 75% to 95% are singletons. The sample consisted of peripheral blood. These TCRs come from a man aged 60 to 69 with acute or convalescent COVID-19. Each CDR3 is given with its conserved first and last residue.

>TRBV6-2/TRBV6-3|TRBJ2-7
CASSLVRTYEQYF
>TRBV5-4|TRBJ2-7
CASSVLAGAYEQYF
>TRBV7-2|TRBJ1-5
CASSLGQNSNQPQHF
>TRBV11-3|TRBJ2-7
CASSYLEGEQYF
>TRBV10-3|TRBJ2-1
CAISSGVPNNEQFF
>TRBV4-1|TRBJ2-7
CASSQDQYGTGRYEQYF
>TRBV7-6|TRBJ2-7
CASSSLQGASYEQYF
>TRBV7-2|TRBJ1-1
CASSPDRGSGTEAFF
>TRBV7-2|TRBJ1-1
CASSLVPGGTEAFF
>TRBV4-1|TRBJ1-3
CASSQVAGKAGNTIYF
>TRBV28|TRBJ2-2
CASSSQAGGGNTGELFF
>TRBV28|TRBJ1-5
CASSRQSGQPQHF
>TRBV27|TRBJ2-7
CASSLASGTGTYEQYF
>TRBV3-1/TRBV3-2|TRBJ1-5
CASSQGGVPQPQHF
>TRBV3-1/TRBV3-2|TRBJ1-5
CASSPGHSNQPQHF
>TRBV7-2|TRBJ2-2
CASSLSTENTGELFF
>TRBV7-9|TRBJ2-3
CASSSVSGRTADTQYF
>TRBV4-3|TRBJ2-3
CASSQDRVAGIAQYF
>TRBV5-1|TRBJ2-7
CASSLARGYEQYF
>TRBV7-9|TRBJ2-3
CASSFRRVDTDTQYF
>TRBV19|TRBJ2-1
CASSIVGTSFNEQFF
>TRBV11-3|TRBJ2-7
CASSLQGGREHEQYF
>TRBV7-2|TRBJ2-3
CASSPTGGSHSQYF
>TRBV28|TRBJ1-5
CASSAPYRGRRVQHF
>TRBV6-2/TRBV6-3|TRBJ1-2
CASSYAFRGNFGGYTF
>TRBV5-6|TRBJ2-1
CASSSTSGSSYNEQFF
>TRBV6-2/TRBV6-3|TRBJ2-1
CASSSPRDRVGNEQFF
>TRBV6-5|TRBJ2-1
CASSKRTSGTVEQFF
>TRBV6-5|TRBJ2-7
CASSSPTGIAYEQYF
>TRBV6-5|TRBJ1-1
CASSYSDSMNTEAFF
>TRBV2|TRBJ2-2
CATQEGAMNTGELFF
>TRBV9|TRBJ1-1
CASSVGIGTGNSAFF
>TRBV7-2|TRBJ2-2
CASSRTSGQNTGELFF
>TRBV19|TRBJ1-5
CASRDQGDQPQHF
>TRBV7-9|TRBJ1-6
CASSNQQGATSPLHF
>TRBV9|TRBJ2-3
CASSAPLGDSTDTQYF
>TRBV28|TRBJ1-5
CASSSTGAGGQPQHF
>TRBV4-3|TRBJ1-2
CASSQATGSSYGYTF
>TRBV29-1|TRBJ2-3
CSAPQWGYGAGVPDTQYF
>TRBV7-3|TRBJ2-3
CASSRLAGPTDTQYF
>TRBV5-5|TRBJ2-7
CASSLNGGQGGEQYF
>TRBV18|TRBJ2-1
CASSTLGTNSYYNEQFF
>TRBV7-8|TRBJ2-7
CASSPRTGSLLEQYF
>TRBV9|TRBJ1-1
CASSVRDRYTEAFF
>TRBV5-5|TRBJ1-1
CASSWGQVEAFF
>TRBV6-5|TRBJ2-3
CASSPLVENTQYF
>TRBV9|TRBJ2-7
CASSVGAGGFYEQYF
>TRBV19|TRBJ1-2
CASRDPGQVYGYTF
>TRBV6-5|TRBJ1-1
CASSYSVEGPNTEAFF
>TRBV5-4|TRBJ1-4
CASSLAGVDEKLFF
>TRBV27|TRBJ1-2
CASSLWGTGDNYGYTF
>TRBV7-2|TRBJ2-7
CASSLVQTRTYEQYF
>TRBV7-2|TRBJ2-3
CASRKAGGPDTQYF
>TRBV6-1|TRBJ2-7
CASSEGGTGVYEQYF
>TRBV30|TRBJ2-7
CAWTGTRYFGYEQYF